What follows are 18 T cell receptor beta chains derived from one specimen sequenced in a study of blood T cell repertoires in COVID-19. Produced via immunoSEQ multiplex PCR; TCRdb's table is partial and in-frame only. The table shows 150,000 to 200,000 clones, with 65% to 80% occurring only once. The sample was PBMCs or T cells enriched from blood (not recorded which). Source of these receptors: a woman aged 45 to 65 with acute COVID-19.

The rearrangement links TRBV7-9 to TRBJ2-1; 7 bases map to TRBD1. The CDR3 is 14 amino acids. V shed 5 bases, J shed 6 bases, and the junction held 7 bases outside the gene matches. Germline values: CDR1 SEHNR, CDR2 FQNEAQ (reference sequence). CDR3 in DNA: TGTGCCAGCAGCGGGGACAGTCTACGCAATGAGCAGTTCTTC. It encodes CASSGDSLRNEQFF.

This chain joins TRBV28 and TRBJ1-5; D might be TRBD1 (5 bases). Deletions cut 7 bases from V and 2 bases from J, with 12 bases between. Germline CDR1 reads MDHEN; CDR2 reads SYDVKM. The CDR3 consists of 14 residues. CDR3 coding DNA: TGTGCCAGCATTGGGGCCGGTGGCAATCAGCCCCAGCATTTT. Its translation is CASIGAGGNQPQHF.

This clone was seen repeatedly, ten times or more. For the CDR3, the DNA is TGCGCCAGCAGCTTGGGACAGAACACCGGGGAGCTGTTTTTT. This codes for CASSLGQNTGELFF. The genes are TRBV5-1 and TRBJ2-2; D uncertain. This CDR3 is built from 14 residues. Trimming removed 0 bases from V and 1 base from J, with 4 bases in between. The V gene's germline CDR1 is SGHRS and CDR2 YFSETQ.

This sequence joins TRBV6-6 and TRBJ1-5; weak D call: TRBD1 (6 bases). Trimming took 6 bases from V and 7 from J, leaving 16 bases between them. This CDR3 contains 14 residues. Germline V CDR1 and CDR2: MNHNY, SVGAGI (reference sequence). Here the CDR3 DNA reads TGTGCCAGCAGCCAAACTCAGGGGTGGCAGCCCCAGCATTTT. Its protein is CASSQTQGWQPQHF.

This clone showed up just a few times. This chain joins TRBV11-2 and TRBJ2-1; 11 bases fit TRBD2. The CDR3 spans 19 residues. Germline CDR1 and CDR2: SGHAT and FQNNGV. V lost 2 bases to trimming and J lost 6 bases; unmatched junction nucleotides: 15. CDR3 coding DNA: TGTGCCAGCAGCTTAATATTAGCGGGGGGGCATAGTATGGTCAATGAGCAGTTCTTC. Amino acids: CASSLILAGGHSMVNEQFF.

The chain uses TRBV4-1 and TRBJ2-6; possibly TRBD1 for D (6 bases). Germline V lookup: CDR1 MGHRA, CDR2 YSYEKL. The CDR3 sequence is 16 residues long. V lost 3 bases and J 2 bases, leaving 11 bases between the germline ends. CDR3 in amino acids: CASSQAGAAGANVLTF. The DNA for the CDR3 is TGCGCCAGCAGCCAGGCAGGGGCCGCTGGGGCCAACGTCCTGACTTTC.

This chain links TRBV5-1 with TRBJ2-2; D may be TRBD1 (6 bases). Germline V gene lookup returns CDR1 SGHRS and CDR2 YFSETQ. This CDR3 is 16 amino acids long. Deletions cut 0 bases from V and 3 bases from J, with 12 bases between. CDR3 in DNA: TGCGCCAGCAGCTTGGTCCCCTCAGGGGACACCGGGGAGCTGTTTTTT. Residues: CASSLVPSGDTGELFF.

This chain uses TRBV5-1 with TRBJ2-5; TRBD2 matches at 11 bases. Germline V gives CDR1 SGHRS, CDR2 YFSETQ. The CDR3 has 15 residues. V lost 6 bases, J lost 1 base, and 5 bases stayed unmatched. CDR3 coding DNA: TGCGCCAGCACTCGACTAGCGGGGCTCCAAGAGACCCAGTACTTC. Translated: CASTRLAGLQETQYF.

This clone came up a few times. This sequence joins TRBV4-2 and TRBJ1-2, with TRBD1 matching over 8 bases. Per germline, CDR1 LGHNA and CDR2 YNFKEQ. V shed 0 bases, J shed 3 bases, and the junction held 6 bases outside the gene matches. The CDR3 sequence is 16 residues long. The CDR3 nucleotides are TGTGCCAGCAGCCAAGATCCCATGACAGGGGACTATGGCTACACCTTC. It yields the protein CASSQDPMTGDYGYTF.

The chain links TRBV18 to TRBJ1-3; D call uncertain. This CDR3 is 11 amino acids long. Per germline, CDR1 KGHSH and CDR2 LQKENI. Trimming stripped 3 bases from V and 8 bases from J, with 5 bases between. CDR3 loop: CASSPGDTIYF. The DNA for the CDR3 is TGTGCCAGCTCACCCGGGGACACCATATATTTT.

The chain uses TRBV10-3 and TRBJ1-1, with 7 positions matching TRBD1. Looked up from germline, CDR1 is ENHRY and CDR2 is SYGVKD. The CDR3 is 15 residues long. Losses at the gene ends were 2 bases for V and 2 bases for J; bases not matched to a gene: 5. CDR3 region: CAISEGSGGNTEAFF. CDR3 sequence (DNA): TGTGCCATCAGTGAGGGGTCAGGGGGTAACACTGAAGCTTTCTTT.

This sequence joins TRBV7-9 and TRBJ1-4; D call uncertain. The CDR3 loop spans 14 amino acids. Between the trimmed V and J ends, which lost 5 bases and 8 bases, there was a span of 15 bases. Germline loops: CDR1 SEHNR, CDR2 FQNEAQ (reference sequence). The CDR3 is CASSAHLEREKLFF. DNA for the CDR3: TGTGCCAGCAGCGCCCATCTGGAGAGGGAAAAACTGTTTTTT.

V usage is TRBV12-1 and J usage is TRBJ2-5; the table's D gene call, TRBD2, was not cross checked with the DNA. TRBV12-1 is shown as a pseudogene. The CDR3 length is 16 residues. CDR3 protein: CASSCRLAGGLETQYF. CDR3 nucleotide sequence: TGTGCCAGCAGCTGCCGGCTAGCGGGGGGGCTGGAGACCCAGTACTTC.

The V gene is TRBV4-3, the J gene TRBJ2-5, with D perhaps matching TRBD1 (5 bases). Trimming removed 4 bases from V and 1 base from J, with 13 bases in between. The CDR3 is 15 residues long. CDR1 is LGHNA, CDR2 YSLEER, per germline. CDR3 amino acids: CASSPSGASQETQYF. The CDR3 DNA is TGCGCCAGCAGCCCCTCTGGGGCCTCCCAAGAGACCCAGTACTTC.

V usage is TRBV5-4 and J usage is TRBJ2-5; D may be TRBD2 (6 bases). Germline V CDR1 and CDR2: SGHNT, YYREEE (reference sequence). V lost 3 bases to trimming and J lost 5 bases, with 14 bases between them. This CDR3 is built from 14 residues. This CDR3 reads CASSWPGRSETQYF. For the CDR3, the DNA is TGTGCCAGCAGCTGGCCAGGGAGGTCGGAGACCCAGTACTTC.

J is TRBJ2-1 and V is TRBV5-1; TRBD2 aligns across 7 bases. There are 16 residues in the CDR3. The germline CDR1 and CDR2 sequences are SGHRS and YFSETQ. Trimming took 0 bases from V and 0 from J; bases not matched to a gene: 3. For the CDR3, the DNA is TGCGCCAGCAGCTTGGGGCTAGCGGCCTCCTACAATGAGCAGTTCTTC. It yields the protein CASSLGLAASYNEQFF.

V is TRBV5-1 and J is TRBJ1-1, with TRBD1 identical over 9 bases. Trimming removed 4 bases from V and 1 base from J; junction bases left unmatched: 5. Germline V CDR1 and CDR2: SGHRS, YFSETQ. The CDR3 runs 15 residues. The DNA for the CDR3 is TGCGCCAGCAGCGTACAGGGGGCCCCGAACACTGAAGCTTTCTTT. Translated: CASSVQGAPNTEAFF.

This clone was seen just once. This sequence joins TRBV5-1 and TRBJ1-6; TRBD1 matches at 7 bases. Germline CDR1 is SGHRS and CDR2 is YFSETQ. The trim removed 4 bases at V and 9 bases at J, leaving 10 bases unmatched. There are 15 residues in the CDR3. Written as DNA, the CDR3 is TGCGCCAGCAGCAACGGACAGGTGGGTTCTTCACCCCTCCACTTT. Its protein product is CASSNGQVGSSPLHF.